This TCR beta chain derives from a study of spatial heterogeneity in lung cancer. With 2 bases removed from V and 6 bases from J, the gap between germline ends came to 14 bases. The CDR3 contains 14 residues. Germline V gene lookup returns CDR1 MNHNS and CDR2 SASEGT. Stated time point: sample taken at primary tumor resection. Unsorted whole RNA samples from tumor, nontumor lung or frozen PBMC were sequenced. The 60 to 80 donors had untreated early-stage non-small cell lung cancer. By sample share, this clonotype is large. TCRdb re-called the 5' RACE reads with MiXCR, one entry per CDR3 protein. The sample yields 1,000 to 1,200 distinct CDR3 sequences, about 6.4% seen once.

V gene TRBV6-1 combines with J gene TRBJ2-7, with D perhaps matching TRBD2 (5 bases). Source: normal lung tissue next to the tumor, taken at surgery. The sequence was obtained from a male donor with early-stage non-small cell lung cancer. CDR3 DNA sequence: TGTGCCAGCAGTGAACTAAGCGGCCGGGGCGAGCAGTACTTC. Residues: CASSELSGRGEQYF.